This T cell receptor (beta chain) was observed in a study of shared clonotypes between healthy human individuals. Produced via immunoSEQ multiplex PCR; TCRdb's table is partial and in-frame only. This table holds about 1.1 million clones, around three quarters found once. Germline CDR1 LGHNA, CDR2 YSLEER. V gave up 1 base and J gave up 5 bases; unmatched junction bases: 8. The CDR3 length is 15 residues. The chain couples TRBV4-3 to TRBJ2-7; the match to TRBD1 covers 7 bases. This TCR came from a man between 18 and 35 years old in good health. Some clones in this sample may be carry-over from other donors' samples. Sequenced material: memory CD4+ T cells from PBMCs. Subset given: CD45RA-negative fraction. The CDR3 reads CASSQVKGANHEQYF. In nucleotides, the CDR3 is TGCGCCAGCAGCCAAGTTAAGGGGGCTAACCACGAGCAGTACTTC.